Detailed here is one T cell receptor beta chain. Its specificity is unknown. V was pared by 2 bases and J by 6 bases, with 12 bases between. The CDR3 contains 13 residues. Germline V gives CDR1 DFQATT, CDR2 SNEGSKA (reference sequence). The data stem from a study of T cells after yellow fever vaccination. TCRdb re-analysed the 5' RACE reads in MiXCR, keeping a single row per CDR3 protein. In the table there are some 240,000 distinct CDR3 sequences, less than 3.5% of which are singletons. Regarding the study as a whole: Only a small proportion of the clonotypes turned up in both the CD4 and the CD8 compartments, likely arising from convergent recombination.

Specimen: CD4+ T cells sorted from PBMCs, collected 10 days after the yellow fever booster vaccination. This chain links TRBV20-1 with TRBJ2-3; D gene ambiguous. This clonotype was obtained from a man aged 18 to 29 who received the YFV17D yellow fever vaccine. CDR3 in DNA: TGCAGTGCTAGAAATGTTATTGTGGATACGCAGTATTTT. As protein: CSARNVIVDTQYF.